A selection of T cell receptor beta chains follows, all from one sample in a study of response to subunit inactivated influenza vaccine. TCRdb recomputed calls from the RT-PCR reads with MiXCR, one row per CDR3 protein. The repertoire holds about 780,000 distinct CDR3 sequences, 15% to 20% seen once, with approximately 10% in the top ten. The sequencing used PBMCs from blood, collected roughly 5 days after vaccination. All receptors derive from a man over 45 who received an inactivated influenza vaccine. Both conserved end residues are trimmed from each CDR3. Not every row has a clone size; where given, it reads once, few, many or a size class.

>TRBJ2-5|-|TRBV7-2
ASSIKQGPETQY
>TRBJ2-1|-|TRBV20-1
SAPSGLAGVGHEQF
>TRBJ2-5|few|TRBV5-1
ASSFGTVQETQY
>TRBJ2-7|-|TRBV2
ASRESRLAREQY
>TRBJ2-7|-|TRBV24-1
ATSDFRADEQY
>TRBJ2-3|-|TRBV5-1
ASRFNRGHTDTQY
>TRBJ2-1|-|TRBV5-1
ASSLERGNGNEQF
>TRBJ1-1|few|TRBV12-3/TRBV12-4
ASTGGLINTEAF
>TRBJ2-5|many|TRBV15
ATSRGLAGDVTQY
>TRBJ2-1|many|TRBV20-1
SASPLTSGQYNEQF
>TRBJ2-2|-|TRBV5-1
ASRRGGSETGELF